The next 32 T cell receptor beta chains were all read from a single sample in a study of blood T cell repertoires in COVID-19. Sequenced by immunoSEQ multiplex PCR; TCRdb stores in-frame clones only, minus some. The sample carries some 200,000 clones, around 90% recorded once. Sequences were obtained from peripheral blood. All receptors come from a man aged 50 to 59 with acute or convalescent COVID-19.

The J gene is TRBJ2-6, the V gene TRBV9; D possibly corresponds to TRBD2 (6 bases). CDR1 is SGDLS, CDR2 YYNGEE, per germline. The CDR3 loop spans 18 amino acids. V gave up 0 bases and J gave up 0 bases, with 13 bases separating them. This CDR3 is CASSVDRRGTSGANVLTF. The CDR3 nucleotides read TGTGCCAGCAGCGTAGATCGGAGGGGTACCTCTGGGGCCAACGTCCTGACTTTC.

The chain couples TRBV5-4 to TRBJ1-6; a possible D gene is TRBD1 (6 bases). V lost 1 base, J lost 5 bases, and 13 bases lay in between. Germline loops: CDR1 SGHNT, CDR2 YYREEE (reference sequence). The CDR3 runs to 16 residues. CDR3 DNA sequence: TGTGCCAGCAGCTTGAGGAACACAGGGCATAATTCACCCCTCCACTTT. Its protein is CASSLRNTGHNSPLHF.

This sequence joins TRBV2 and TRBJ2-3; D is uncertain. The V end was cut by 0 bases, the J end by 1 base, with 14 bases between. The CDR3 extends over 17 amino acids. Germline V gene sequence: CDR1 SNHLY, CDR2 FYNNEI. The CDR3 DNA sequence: TGTGCCAGCAGTGAAGCGCTATCGTCGTTTGGCACAGATACGCAGTATTTT. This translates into CASSEALSSFGTDTQYF.

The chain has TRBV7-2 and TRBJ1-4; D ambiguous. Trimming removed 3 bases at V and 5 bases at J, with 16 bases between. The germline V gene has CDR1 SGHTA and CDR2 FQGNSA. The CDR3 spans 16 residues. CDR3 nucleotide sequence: TGTGCCAGCAGCTTTGACGGAATGAGGTTAAATGAAAAACTGTTTTTT. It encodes CASSFDGMRLNEKLFF. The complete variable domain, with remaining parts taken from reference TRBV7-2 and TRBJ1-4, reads GAGVSQSPSNKVTEKGKDVELRCDPISGHTALYWYRQSLGQGLEFLIYFQGNSAPDKSGLPSDRFSAERTGGSVSTLTIQRTQQEDSAVYLCASSFDGMRLNEKLFFGSGTQLSVL.

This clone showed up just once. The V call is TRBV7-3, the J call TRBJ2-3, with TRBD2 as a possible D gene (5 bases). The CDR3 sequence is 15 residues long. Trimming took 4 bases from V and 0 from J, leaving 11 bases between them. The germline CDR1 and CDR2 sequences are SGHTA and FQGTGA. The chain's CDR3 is CASSSSYGSTDTQYF. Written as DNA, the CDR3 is TGTGCCAGCAGCTCTAGCTACGGAAGCACAGATACGCAGTATTTT. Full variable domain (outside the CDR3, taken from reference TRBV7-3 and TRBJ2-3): GAGVSQTPSNKVTEKGKYVELRCDPISGHTALYWYRQSLGQGPEFLIYFQGTGAADDSGLPNDRFFAVRPEGSVSTLKIQRTERGDSAVYLCASSSSYGSTDTQYFGPGTRLTVL.

The CDR3 coding sequence is TGTGCCAGCAGCACTCAGGGTTTCAAAAACATTCAGTACTTC. As protein: CASSTQGFKNIQYF. The gene calls are TRBV11-2 and TRBJ2-4; TRBD1 is a possible D gene (5 bases). CDR3 length: 14 amino acids. Germline CDR1 and CDR2: SGHAT and FQNNGV. Trimming left V 5 bases short and J 3 bases short, with 11 bases between.

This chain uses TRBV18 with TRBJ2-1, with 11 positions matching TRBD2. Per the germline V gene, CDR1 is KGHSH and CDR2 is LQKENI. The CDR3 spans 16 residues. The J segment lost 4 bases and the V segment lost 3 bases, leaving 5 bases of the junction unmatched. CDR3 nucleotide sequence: TGTGCCAGCTCACCCTTACTAGCGGGAGAGTACAATGAGCAGTTCTTC. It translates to CASSPLLAGEYNEQFF. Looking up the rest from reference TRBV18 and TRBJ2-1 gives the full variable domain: NAGVMQNPRHLVRRRGQEARLRCSPMKGHSHVYWYRQLPEEGLKFMVYLQKENIIDESGMPKERFSAEFPKEGPSILRIQQVVRGDSAAYFCASSPLLAGEYNEQFFGPGTRLTVL.

The CDR3 nucleotides read TGCGCCAGCAGCTTGGATCCTGCGAGCACAGATACGCAGTATTTT. It codes for CASSLDPASTDTQYF. The rearrangement joins TRBV5-1 to TRBJ2-3; no reliable D call. The CDR3 runs to 15 residues. Trimming removed 0 bases at V and 0 bases at J, with 8 bases between. CDR1 is SGHRS and CDR2 is YFSETQ in the germline V gene. Complete variable domain (other parts from reference TRBV5-1 and TRBJ2-3): KAGVTQTPRYLIKTRGQQVTLSCSPISGHRSVSWYQQTPGQGLQFLFEYFSETQRNKGNFPGRFSGRQFSNSRSEMNVSTLELGDSALYLCASSLDPASTDTQYFGPGTRLTVL.

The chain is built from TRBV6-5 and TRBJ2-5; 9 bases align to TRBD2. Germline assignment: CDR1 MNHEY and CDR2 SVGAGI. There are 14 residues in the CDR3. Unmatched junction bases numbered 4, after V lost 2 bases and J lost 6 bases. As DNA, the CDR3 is TGTGCCAGCAGTTACGGGGCGGGAGGGAAGACCCAGTACTTC. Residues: CASSYGAGGKTQYF.

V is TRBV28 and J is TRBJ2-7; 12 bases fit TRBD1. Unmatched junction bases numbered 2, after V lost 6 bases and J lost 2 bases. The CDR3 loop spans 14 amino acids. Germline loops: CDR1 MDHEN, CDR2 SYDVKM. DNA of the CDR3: TGTGCCAGCAGGGGGACAGGGGGCCCCTACGAGCAGTACGTC. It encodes CASRGTGGPYEQYV.

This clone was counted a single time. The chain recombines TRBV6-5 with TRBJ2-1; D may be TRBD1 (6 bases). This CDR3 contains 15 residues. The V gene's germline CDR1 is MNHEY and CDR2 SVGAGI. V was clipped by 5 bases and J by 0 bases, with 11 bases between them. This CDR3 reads CASSPRDTSYNEQFF. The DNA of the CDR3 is TGTGCCAGCAGTCCCCGGGACACCTCCTACAATGAGCAGTTCTTC.

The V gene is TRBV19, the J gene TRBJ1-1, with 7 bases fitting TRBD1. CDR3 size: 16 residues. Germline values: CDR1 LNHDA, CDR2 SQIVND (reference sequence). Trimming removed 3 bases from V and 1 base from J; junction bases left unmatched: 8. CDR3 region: CASSMTDRTWNTEAFF. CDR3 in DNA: TGTGCCAGTAGTATGACGGACAGGACTTGGAACACTGAAGCTTTCTTT.

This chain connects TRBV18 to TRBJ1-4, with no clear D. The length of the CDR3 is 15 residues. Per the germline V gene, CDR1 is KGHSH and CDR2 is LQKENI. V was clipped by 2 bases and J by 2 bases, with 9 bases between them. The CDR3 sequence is CASSPVESTNEKLFF. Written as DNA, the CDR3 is TGTGCCAGCTCACCAGTAGAGAGTACTAATGAAAAACTGTTTTTT.

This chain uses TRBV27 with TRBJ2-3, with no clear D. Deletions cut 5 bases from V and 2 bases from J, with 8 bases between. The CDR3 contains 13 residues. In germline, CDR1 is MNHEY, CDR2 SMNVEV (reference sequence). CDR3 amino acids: CASSARYTDTQYF. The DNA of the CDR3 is TGTGCCAGCAGTGCGCGGTACACAGATACGCAGTATTTT.

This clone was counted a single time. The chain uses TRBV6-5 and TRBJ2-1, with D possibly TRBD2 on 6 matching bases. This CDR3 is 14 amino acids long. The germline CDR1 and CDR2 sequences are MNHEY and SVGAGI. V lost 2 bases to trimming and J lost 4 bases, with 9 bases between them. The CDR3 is CASSYPGLYNEQFF. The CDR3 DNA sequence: TGTGCCAGCAGTTACCCGGGACTTTACAATGAGCAGTTCTTC.

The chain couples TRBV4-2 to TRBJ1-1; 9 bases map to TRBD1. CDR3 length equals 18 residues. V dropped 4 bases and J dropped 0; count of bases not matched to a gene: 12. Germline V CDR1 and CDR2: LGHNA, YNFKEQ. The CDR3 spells CASSRGPSGTGLNTEAFF. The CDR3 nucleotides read TGTGCCAGCAGCCGCGGCCCCTCCGGGACAGGGCTGAACACTGAAGCTTTCTTT.

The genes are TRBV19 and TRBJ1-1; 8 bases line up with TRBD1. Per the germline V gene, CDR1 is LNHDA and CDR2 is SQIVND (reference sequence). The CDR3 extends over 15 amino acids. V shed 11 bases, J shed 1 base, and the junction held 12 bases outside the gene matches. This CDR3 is CAAKESGTGNTEAFF. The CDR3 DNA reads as TGTGCCGCCAAAGAATCGGGGACAGGGAACACTGAAGCTTTCTTT.

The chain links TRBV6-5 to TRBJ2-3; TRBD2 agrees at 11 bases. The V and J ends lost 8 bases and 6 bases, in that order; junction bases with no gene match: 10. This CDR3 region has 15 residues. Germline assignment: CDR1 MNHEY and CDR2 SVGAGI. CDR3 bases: TGTGCCAGCTCCGGGACTAGCGGACCCGGGGATACGCAGTATTTT. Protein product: CASSGTSGPGDTQYF.

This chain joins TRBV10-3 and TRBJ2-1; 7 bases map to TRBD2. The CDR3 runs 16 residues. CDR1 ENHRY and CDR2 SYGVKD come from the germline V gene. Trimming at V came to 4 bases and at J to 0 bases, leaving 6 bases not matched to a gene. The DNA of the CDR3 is TGTGCCATCAGTGGCCTAGCGGAGAGCTCCTACAATGAGCAGTTCTTC. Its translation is CAISGLAESSYNEQFF.

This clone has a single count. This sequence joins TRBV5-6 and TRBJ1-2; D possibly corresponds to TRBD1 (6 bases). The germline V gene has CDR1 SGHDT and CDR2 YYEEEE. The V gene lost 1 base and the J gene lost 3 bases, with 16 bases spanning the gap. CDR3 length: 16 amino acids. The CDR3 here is CASSLRAGQGYYGYTF. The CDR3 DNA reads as TGTGCCAGCAGCTTGAGGGCGGGCCAGGGGTACTATGGCTACACCTTC. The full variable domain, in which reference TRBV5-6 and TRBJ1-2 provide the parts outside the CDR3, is DAGVTQSPTHLIKTRGQQVTLRCSPKSGHDTVSWYQQALGQGPQFIFQYYEEEERQRGNFPDRFSGHQFPNYSSELNVNALLLGDSALYLCASSLRAGQGYYGYTFGSGTRLTVV.

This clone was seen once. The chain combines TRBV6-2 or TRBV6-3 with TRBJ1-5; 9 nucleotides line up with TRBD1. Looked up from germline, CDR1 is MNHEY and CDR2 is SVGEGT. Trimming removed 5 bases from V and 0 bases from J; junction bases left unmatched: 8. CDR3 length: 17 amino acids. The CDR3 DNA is TGTGCCAGCAGTGGCAGACAGGGGGTCAATAGCAATCAGCCCCAGCATTTT. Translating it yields CASSGRQGVNSNQPQHF.

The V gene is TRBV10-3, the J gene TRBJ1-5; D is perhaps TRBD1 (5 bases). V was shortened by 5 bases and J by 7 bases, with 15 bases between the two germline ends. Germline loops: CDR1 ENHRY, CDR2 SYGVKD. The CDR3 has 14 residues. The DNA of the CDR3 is TGTGCCATCAGTCGGGACTCCCCACCCCAGCCCCAGCATTTT. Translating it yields CAISRDSPPQPQHF.

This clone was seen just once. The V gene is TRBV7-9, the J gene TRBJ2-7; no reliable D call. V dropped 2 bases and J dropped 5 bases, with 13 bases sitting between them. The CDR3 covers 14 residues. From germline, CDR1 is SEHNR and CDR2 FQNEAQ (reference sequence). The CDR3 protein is CASSLSTGRDEQYF. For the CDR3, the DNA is TGTGCCAGCAGCTTAAGTACCGGCCGGGACGAGCAGTACTTC.

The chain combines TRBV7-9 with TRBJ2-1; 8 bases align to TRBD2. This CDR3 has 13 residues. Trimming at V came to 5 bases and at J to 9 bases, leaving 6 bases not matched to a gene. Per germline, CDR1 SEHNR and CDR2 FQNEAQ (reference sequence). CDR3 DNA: TGTGCCAGCAGCGACCGACTAGCGTTTGAGCAGTTCTTC. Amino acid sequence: CASSDRLAFEQFF.

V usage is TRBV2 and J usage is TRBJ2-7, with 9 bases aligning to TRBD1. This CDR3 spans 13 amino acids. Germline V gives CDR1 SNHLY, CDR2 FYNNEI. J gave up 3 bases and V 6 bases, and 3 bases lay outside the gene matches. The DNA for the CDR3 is TGTGCCAGCAGGGGGACAGGGATCTACGAGCAGTACTTC. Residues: CASRGTGIYEQYF.

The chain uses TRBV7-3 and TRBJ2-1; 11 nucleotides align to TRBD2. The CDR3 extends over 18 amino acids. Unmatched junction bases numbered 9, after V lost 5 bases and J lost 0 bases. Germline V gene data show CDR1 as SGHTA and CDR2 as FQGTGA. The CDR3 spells CASSPGASGGSSYNEQFF. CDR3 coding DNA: TGTGCCAGCAGCCCCGGGGCTAGCGGGGGGAGCTCCTACAATGAGCAGTTCTTC.

The CDR3 DNA reads TGTGCCAGCAGCCGGGGAGGGGTAGCTAATGAAAAACTGTTTTTT. It yields the protein CASSRGGVANEKLFF. This chain uses TRBV3-1 (or the pseudogene TRBV3-2) with TRBJ1-4; D might be TRBD1 (5 bases). V shed 4 bases and J shed 3 bases, with 12 bases lying between them. The CDR3 is 15 residues long. Germline-derived CDR1 and CDR2 are LGHDT and YNNKEL (reference sequence).

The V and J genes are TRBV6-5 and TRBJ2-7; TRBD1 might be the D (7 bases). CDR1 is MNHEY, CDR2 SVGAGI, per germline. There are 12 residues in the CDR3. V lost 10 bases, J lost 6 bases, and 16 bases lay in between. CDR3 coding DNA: TGTGCCACCTACGGCAGGGGGGCCGAGCAGTACTTC. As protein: CATYGRGAEQYF.

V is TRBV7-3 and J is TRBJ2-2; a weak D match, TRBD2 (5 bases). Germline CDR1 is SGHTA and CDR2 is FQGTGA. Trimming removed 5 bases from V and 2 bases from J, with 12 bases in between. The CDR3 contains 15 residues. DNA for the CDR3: TGTGCCAGCAGCCGCCGAGGAGGTAACACCGGGGAGCTGTTTTTT. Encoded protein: CASSRRGGNTGELFF.

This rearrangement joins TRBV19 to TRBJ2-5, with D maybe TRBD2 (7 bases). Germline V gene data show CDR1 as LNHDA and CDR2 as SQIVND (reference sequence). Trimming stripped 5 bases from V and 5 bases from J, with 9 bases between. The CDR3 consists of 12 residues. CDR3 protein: CASSGGAETQYF. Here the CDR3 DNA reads TGTGCCAGTAGTGGGGGGGCTGAGACCCAGTACTTC.

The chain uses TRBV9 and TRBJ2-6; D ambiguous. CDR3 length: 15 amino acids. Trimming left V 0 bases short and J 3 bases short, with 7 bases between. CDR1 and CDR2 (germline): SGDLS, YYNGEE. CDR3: CASSVAGSGANVLTF. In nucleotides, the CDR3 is TGTGCCAGCAGCGTAGCAGGAAGTGGGGCCAACGTCCTGACTTTC.

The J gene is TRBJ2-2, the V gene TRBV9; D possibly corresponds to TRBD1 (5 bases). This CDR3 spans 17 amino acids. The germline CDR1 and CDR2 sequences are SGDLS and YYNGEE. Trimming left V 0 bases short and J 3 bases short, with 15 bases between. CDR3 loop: CASSVAARGEDTGELFF. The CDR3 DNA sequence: TGTGCCAGCAGCGTAGCTGCAAGGGGTGAGGACACCGGGGAGCTGTTTTTT.